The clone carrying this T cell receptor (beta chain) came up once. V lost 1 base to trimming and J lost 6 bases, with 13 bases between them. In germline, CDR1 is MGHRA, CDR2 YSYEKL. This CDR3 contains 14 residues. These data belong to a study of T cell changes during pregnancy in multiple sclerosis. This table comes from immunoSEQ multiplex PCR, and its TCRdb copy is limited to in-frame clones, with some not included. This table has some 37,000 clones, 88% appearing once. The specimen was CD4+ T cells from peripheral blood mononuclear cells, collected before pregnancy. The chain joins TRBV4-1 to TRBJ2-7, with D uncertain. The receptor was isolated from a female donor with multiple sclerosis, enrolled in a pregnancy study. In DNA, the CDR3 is TGCGCCAGCAGCCAAGTATCGTTCCCGGGCGAGCAGTACTTC. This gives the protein CASSQVSFPGEQYF.